Below are 7 T cell receptor beta chains sequenced from a single sample in a study of T cell repertoires in cytomegalovirus infection. MiXCR, applied by TCRdb to the reads, yields one record per CDR3 protein. The sample records some 100,000 distinct CDR3 sequences, more than 20% being singletons. Specimen: CD8+ T cells from PBMCs. The receptor set was obtained from a human donor in good health (CMV status not recorded). Some clones in this sample may be carry-over from other donors' samples.

This chain connects TRBV4-2 to TRBJ2-5; tentatively, D is TRBD1 (6 bases). Germline CDR1 is LGHNA and CDR2 is YNFKEQ. The CDR3 runs to 14 residues. V lost 4 bases and J lost 3, with 12 bases in between. In DNA, the CDR3 is TGTGCCAGCAGCCCCCGGGACATAGAAGAGACCCAGTACTTC. Amino acid sequence: CASSPRDIEETQYF.

This clonotype was counted between two and nine times. This chain uses TRBV12-3 or TRBV12-4 with TRBJ2-2; 9 bases line up with TRBD1. The CDR3 sequence is 15 residues long. J gave up 4 bases and V 2 bases, and 2 bases lay outside the gene matches. The CDR3 nucleotides read TGTGCCAGCAGTTTAATGGACAGGGGCACCGGGGAGCTGTTTTTT. This gives the protein CASSLMDRGTGELFF.

This clonotype occurred a few times. The chain has TRBV30 and TRBJ2-1; no definite D call. This CDR3 region has 15 residues. Germline values: CDR1 GTSNPN, CDR2 SVGIG (reference sequence). The V and J ends lost 5 bases and 0 bases respectively, with 14 bases between them. The CDR3 coding sequence is TGTGCCTGGGCCACCGGGCCCGGCTCCTACAATGAGCAGTTCTTC. Protein product: CAWATGPGSYNEQFF. Full variable domain (missing parts from reference TRBV30 and TRBJ2-1): SQTIHQWPATLVQPVGSPLSLECTVEGTSNPNLYWYRQAAGRGLQLLFYSVGIGQISSEVPQNLSASRPQDRQFILSSKKLLLSDSGFYLCAWATGPGSYNEQFFGPGTRLTVL.

Comments on this clonotype: A much larger clone sits a single nucleotide away, making a read error possible. The chain employs TRBV29-1 and TRBJ1-2; 10 bases match TRBD1. This CDR3 has 16 residues. Trimming at V came to 5 bases and at J to 7 bases, leaving 16 bases not matched to a gene. Germline values: CDR1 SQVTM, CDR2 ANQGSEA. This chain's CDR3 is CSVKMTGGVPKSGYTF. In nucleotides, the CDR3 is TGCAGCGTTAAGATGACAGGGGGCGTACCCAAGTCTGGCTACACCTTC.

This clonotype has just one count. V usage is TRBV28 and J usage is TRBJ2-5; D is perhaps TRBD1 (6 bases). V shed 6 bases and J shed 1 base, with 9 bases lying between them. The CDR3 contains 13 residues. Per the germline V gene, CDR1 is MDHEN and CDR2 is SYDVKM. The CDR3 protein is CASSQTGQETQYF. DNA for the CDR3: TGTGCCAGCAGCCAGACAGGCCAAGAGACCCAGTACTTC.

In regard to this clonotype: Given a much more abundant clone one base away, this may be a read error. The chain recombines TRBV7-3 with TRBJ2-7; unclear D gene. CDR1 and CDR2 from the germline V gene are SGHTA and FQGTGA. The CDR3 sequence is 14 residues long. The CDR3 coding sequence is TGTGCCAGCAGCCCAACAGAGAGCTCCTACGAGCTGTACTTC. This encodes CASSPTESSYELYF.

The rearrangement links TRBV6-5 to TRBJ2-7, with D unclear. Germline lookup yields CDR1 MNHEY and CDR2 SVGAGI. V lost 3 bases and J lost 3, with 12 bases in between. The CDR3 totals 14 residues. The DNA for the CDR3 is TGTGCCAGCAGTTATCGATCCCAGCTCTACGAGCAGTACTTC. Residues: CASSYRSQLYEQYF.